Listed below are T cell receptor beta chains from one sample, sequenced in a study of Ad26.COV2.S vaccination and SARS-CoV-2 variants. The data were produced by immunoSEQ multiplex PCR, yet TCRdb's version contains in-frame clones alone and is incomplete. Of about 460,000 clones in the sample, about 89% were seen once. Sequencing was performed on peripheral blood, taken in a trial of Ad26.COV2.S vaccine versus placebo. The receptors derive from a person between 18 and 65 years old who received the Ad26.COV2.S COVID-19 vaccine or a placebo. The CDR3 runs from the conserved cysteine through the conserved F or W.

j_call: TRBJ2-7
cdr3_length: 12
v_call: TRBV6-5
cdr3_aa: CASDYSRYEQYF

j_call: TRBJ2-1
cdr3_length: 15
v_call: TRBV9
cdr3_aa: CASSPGTRGYNEQFF

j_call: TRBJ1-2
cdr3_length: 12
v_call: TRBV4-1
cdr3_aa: CASSQGTGGFTF

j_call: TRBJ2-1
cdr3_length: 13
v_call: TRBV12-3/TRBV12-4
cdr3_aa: CASSLLYGGEQFF

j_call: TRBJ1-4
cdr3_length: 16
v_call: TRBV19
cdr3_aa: CASSAAQPTTNEKLFF

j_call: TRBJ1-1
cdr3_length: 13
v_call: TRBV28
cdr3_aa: CASSFGGNTEAFF

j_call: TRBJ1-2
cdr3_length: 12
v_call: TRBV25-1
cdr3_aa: CASSADRGGYTF

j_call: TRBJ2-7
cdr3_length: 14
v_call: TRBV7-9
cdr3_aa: CASSPWGLTYEQYF

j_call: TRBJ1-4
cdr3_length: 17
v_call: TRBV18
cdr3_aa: CASSPPEWAPTNEKLFF

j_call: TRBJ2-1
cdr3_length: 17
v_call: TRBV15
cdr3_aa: CATSRDILAGRNNEQFF

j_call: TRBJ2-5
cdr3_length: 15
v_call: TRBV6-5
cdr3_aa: CASTAEGGGKETQYF

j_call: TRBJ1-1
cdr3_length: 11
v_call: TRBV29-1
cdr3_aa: CSVSRNTEAFF

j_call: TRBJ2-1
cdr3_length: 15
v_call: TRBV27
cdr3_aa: CASSGQGSSYNEQFF

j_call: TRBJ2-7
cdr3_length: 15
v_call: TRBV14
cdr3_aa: CASSQATGGSYEQYF

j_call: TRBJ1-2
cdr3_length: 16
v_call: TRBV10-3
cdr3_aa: CAISDGQGATNYGYTF

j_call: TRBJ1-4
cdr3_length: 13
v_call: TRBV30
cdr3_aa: CAWSAQEREKLFF

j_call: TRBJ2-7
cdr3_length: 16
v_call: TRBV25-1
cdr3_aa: CASSESSGRAPYEQYF

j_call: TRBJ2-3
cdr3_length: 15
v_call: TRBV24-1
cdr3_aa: CATSDGRVSTDTQYF

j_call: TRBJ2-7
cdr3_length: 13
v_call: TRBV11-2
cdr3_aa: CASSLELDYEQYF

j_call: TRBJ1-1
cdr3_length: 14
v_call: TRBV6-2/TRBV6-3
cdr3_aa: CASSYVTGGTEAFF

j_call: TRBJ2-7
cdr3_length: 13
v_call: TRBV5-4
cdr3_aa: CASSLDQGGEQYF

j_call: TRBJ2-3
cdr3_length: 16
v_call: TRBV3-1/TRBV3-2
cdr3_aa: CASSQEPQGVVDTQYF

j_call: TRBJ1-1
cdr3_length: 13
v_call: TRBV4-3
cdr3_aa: CASGGGWNTEAFF

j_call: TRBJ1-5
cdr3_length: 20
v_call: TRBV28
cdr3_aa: CASSFGLNRGRGWSNQPQHF

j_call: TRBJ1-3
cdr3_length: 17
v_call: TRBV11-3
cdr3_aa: CASSLVQGDRAGNTIYF

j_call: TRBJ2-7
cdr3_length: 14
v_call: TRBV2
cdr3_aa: CASRETSAPNEQYF

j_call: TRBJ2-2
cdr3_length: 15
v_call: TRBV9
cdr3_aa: CASSMMGSNTGELFF

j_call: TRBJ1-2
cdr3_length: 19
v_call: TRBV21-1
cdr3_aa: CASSTITGQGDPFNYGYTF

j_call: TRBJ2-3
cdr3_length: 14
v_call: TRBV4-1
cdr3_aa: CASSQDLPVGTQYF

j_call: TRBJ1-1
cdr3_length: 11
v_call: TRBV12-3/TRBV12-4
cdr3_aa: CASRGGTEAFF